The 26 T cell receptor beta chains below all came from one sample that was sequenced in a study of neoadjuvant anti-PD-1 for oral cavity cancer. TCRdb's table, derived via immunoSEQ multiplex PCR, lists solely in-frame clones and lacks some. The data contain approximately 15,000 clones, 62% of them seen just once; the ten biggest clones take up roughly 2.3%. The sequenced sample was PBMCs, obtained before nivolumab (anti-PD-1) treatment. These receptor sequences come from a person aged 40 to 85 with oral cavity squamous cell carcinoma.

This sequence joins TRBV28 and TRBJ2-1, with 11 nucleotides matching TRBD2. This CDR3 comprises 16 residues. V lost 6 bases to trimming and J lost 7 bases; unmatched junction nucleotides: 11. Germline V gene sequence: CDR1 MDHEN, CDR2 SYDVKM. CDR3 DNA sequence: TGTGCCAGCAGGGACCCGGCTAGCGGGAGGTTGAATGAGCAGTTCTTC. It encodes CASRDPASGRLNEQFF.

This sequence joins TRBV6-5 and TRBJ1-1; D possibly corresponds to TRBD1 (6 bases). Trimming cost V 5 bases and J 1 base, with 11 bases left between them. The CDR3 totals 14 residues. The germline CDR1 and CDR2 sequences are MNHEY and SVGAGI. Here the CDR3 reads CASSKRQENTEAFF. The CDR3 DNA reads as TGTGCCAGCAGTAAACGACAGGAGAACACTGAAGCTTTCTTT.

This chain uses TRBV2 with TRBJ2-7; 7 bases match TRBD1. CDR1 is SNHLY and CDR2 is FYNNEI in the germline V gene. With V trimmed by 5 bases and J by 2 bases, 3 bases remained unmatched. The CDR3 sequence is 13 residues long. The CDR3, as DNA: TGTGCCAGCAGTTCCCAGGGGGCCTACGAGCAGTACTTC. The encoded protein is CASSSQGAYEQYF.

The rearrangement uses TRBV9 and TRBJ2-1; a possible D gene is TRBD1 (5 bases). The V gene's germline CDR1 is SGDLS and CDR2 YYNGEE. V was trimmed by 4 bases and J by 9 bases, leaving 17 bases between them. This CDR3 is built from 14 residues. The CDR3 DNA is TGTGCCAGCAGCTGGGGCAGAGCCTTGGGTGAGCAGTTCTTC. Protein product: CASSWGRALGEQFF.

The CDR3 spells CASSRDRGRANEKLFF. CDR3 nucleotide sequence: TGTGCCAGCAGCCGGGACAGGGGGCGGGCTAATGAAAAACTGTTTTTT. The chain carries TRBV5-4 and TRBJ1-4; the match to TRBD1 covers 12 bases. Germline trimming cut 4 bases from V and 3 bases from J; bases unmatched to any gene: 4. The CDR3 runs 16 residues. From germline, CDR1 is SGHNT and CDR2 YYREEE (reference sequence).

The V call is TRBV7-9, the J call TRBJ2-3, with TRBD2 as a possible D gene (6 bases). The length of the CDR3 is 17 residues. Trimming cost V 1 base and J 0 bases, with 14 bases left between them. Germline CDR1 and CDR2: SEHNR and FQNEAQ (reference sequence). The CDR3 DNA follows: TGTGCCAGCAGCTTAGGACTAGGGGCCCCTAGCACAGATACGCAGTATTTT. Its protein product is CASSLGLGAPSTDTQYF.

The V call is TRBV6-5, the J call TRBJ2-7; the match to TRBD2 covers 11 bases. The trim removed 2 bases at V and 7 bases at J, leaving 10 bases unmatched. The V gene's germline CDR1 is MNHEY and CDR2 SVGAGI. The CDR3 totals 16 residues. The CDR3 coding sequence is TGTGCCAGCAGTTACCTGACTAGCGGGACCCCCGGGGAGCAGTACTTC. Its protein is CASSYLTSGTPGEQYF.

The chain couples TRBV9 to TRBJ2-7; 14 bases match TRBD2. The germline gives CDR1 SGDLS, CDR2 YYNGEE. This CDR3 has 15 amino acids. The V segment lost 2 bases and the J segment 7 bases; nucleotides outside the gene matches: 5. Written as DNA, the CDR3 is TGTGCCAGCAGCGTGGGACTAGCGGGGGCAGGGGAGCAGTACTTC. It yields the protein CASSVGLAGAGEQYF.

The rearrangement links TRBV5-1 to TRBJ2-7; no reliable D call. The CDR3 spans 12 residues. Germline V gene sequence: CDR1 SGHRS, CDR2 YFSETQ. The ends were cut back, 2 bases at V and 2 bases at J, with 5 bases in the middle. The CDR3 coding sequence is TGCGCCAGCAGCTTAAGGACCTACGAGCAGTACTTC. Amino acids: CASSLRTYEQYF.

The genes are TRBV5-6 and TRBJ2-1; 9 bases align to TRBD1. There are 14 residues in the CDR3. After removal of 4 bases from V and 2 bases from J, the junction contained 1 base not matched to a gene. The germline V gene has CDR1 SGHDT and CDR2 YYEEEE. The CDR3 region is CASSRDRAYNEQFF. CDR3 nucleotide sequence: TGTGCCAGCAGCAGGGACAGGGCCTACAATGAGCAGTTCTTC.

This chain joins TRBV5-1 and TRBJ2-1; D is perhaps TRBD1 or TRBD2 (5 bases each). Trimming removed 4 bases from V and 7 bases from J, with 9 bases in between. The CDR3 length is 12 residues. CDR1 is SGHRS and CDR2 is YFSETQ in the germline V gene. CDR3 loop: CASSRGTNEQFF. CDR3 DNA: TGCGCCAGCAGCCGGGGCACAAATGAGCAGTTCTTC.

The chain links TRBV5-1 to TRBJ2-5, with D possibly being TRBD1 (6 bases). This CDR3 is 14 amino acids long. V was trimmed by 7 bases and J by 5 bases, leaving 18 bases between them. Germline V lookup: CDR1 SGHRS, CDR2 YFSETQ. The CDR3 is CASFVQGSSETQYF. The CDR3 DNA follows: TGCGCCAGCTTCGTTCAGGGGAGTAGCGAGACCCAGTACTTC.

V gene TRBV5-1 combines with J gene TRBJ2-4; possibly TRBD1 for D (6 bases). This CDR3 is built from 13 residues. CDR1 SGHRS and CDR2 YFSETQ come from the germline V gene. V lost 4 bases and J lost 9, with 14 bases in between. The CDR3 region has the DNA TGCGCCAGCAGCGCTTACAGGGTTTCCATTCAGTACTTC. It specifies CASSAYRVSIQYF.

This sequence joins TRBV27 and TRBJ1-2, with D tentatively TRBD1 (5 bases). The CDR3 has 12 residues. Germline CDR1 reads MNHEY; CDR2 reads SMNVEV (reference sequence). V lost 4 bases to trimming and J lost 7 bases, with 10 bases between them. This CDR3 reads CASSSVGVGYTF. The DNA for the CDR3 is TGTGCCAGCAGTTCCGTAGGGGTTGGCTACACCTTC.

This chain joins TRBV19 and TRBJ2-3; tentative D call: TRBD1 (5 bases). The CDR3 has 15 residues. Between the trimmed V and J ends, which lost 11 bases and 0 bases, there was a span of 18 bases. Germline V gene lookup returns CDR1 LNHDA and CDR2 SQIVND (reference sequence). The CDR3 bases are TGTGCCCATGAAGGGGTGGGGCATAGCACAGATACGCAGTATTTT. Translated, it gives CAHEGVGHSTDTQYF.

This clone came up once. J is TRBJ2-2 and V is TRBV25-1, with D perhaps matching TRBD1 (5 bases). CDR1 is MGHDK and CDR2 is SYGVNS in the germline V gene. The CDR3 is 14 residues long. Trimming took off 1 base at V and 6 bases at J, with 9 bases between the two ends. The CDR3 region is CASSEFRQSGELFF. The CDR3, as DNA: TGTGCCAGCAGTGAATTTAGACAGTCCGGGGAGCTGTTTTTT.

This chain connects TRBV27 to TRBJ1-2; weak D call: TRBD1 (6 bases). The CDR3 has 13 amino acids. V was shortened by 5 bases and J by 7 bases, with 14 bases between the two germline ends. Germline values: CDR1 MNHEY, CDR2 SMNVEV (reference sequence). CDR3 nucleotides: TGTGCCAGCAGTGTAACAGGGTTGAGTGGCTACACCTTC. It yields the protein CASSVTGLSGYTF.

The rearrangement links TRBV11-1 to TRBJ2-7; no clear D. There are 16 residues in the CDR3. V was pared by 5 bases and J by 1 base, with 18 bases between. Germline V gene lookup returns CDR1 SGHAT and CDR2 FQDESV (reference sequence). Here the CDR3 DNA reads TGTGCCAGCAGCACCCGTCGGACGGGTCCATCCTACGAGCAGTACTTC. Translation gives CASSTRRTGPSYEQYF.

This clone has just a few counts. The chain carries TRBV5-4 and TRBJ1-3; D is perhaps TRBD1 (6 bases). The CDR3 consists of 14 residues. The germline V and J ends were trimmed by 4 bases and 2 bases, with 10 bases remaining between them. CDR1 and CDR2 from the germline V gene are SGHNT and YYREEE (reference sequence). CDR3 bases: TGTGCCAGCAGCCTAACAGGGACTGGAAACACCATATATTTT. It yields the protein CASSLTGTGNTIYF.

The chain is built from TRBV30 and TRBJ1-2, with 8 bases aligning to TRBD1. Trimming took 2 bases from V and 8 from J; bases not matched to a gene: 1. The length of the CDR3 is 11 residues. Germline CDR1 and CDR2: GTSNPN and SVGIG (reference sequence). CDR3 bases: TGTGCCTGGAGTCGGGACAGGGGCTACACCTTC. It translates to CAWSRDRGYTF.

This rearrangement joins TRBV11-2 to TRBJ2-1; D not certain. Germline values: CDR1 SGHAT, CDR2 FQNNGV. Trimming removed 2 bases from V and 0 bases from J, with 17 bases in between. This CDR3 is built from 18 residues. The CDR3 sequence: CASSLTPLAVSSYNEQFF. The CDR3 bases are TGTGCCAGCAGCTTAACCCCCCTTGCCGTGAGCTCCTACAATGAGCAGTTCTTC.

The rearrangement links TRBV7-9 to TRBJ2-4; 8 bases fit TRBD2. There are 15 residues in the CDR3. J lost 7 bases, V lost 1 base, and 6 bases had no gene match. Germline V gives CDR1 SEHNR, CDR2 FQNEAQ (reference sequence). The CDR3 reads CASSLEITGGNIQYF. The CDR3 DNA sequence: TGTGCCAGCAGCTTAGAGATTACGGGGGGGAACATTCAGTACTTC.

V and J are TRBV7-6 and TRBJ1-1, with D hard to call. Trimming stripped 5 bases from V and 3 bases from J, with 16 bases between. This CDR3 region has 15 residues. Germline loops: CDR1 SGHVS, CDR2 FNYEAQ. CDR3: CASSPQIESYTEAFF. In DNA form, the CDR3 reads TGTGCCAGCAGCCCCCAGATCGAGTCATACACTGAAGCTTTCTTT. The variable domain in full, with the rest retrieved from reference TRBV7-6 and TRBJ1-1, is GAGVSQSPRYKVTKRGQDVALRCDPISGHVSLYWYRQALGQGPEFLTYFNYEAQQDKSGLPNDRFSAERPEGSISTLTIQRTEQRDSAMYRCASSPQIESYTEAFFGQGTRLTVV.

Only a few counts were recorded for this clone. This chain joins TRBV7-9 and TRBJ1-6; D is perhaps TRBD1 (5 bases). V gave up 8 bases and J gave up 7 bases, with 15 bases separating them. The V gene's germline CDR1 is SEHNR and CDR2 FQNEAQ (reference sequence). The CDR3 has 14 residues. In DNA form, the CDR3 reads TGTGCCAGCGGGGCTGTGCAGGGCAATTCACCCCTCCACTTT. Translation: CASGAVQGNSPLHF.

CDR3 DNA sequence: TGTGCCAGCATAGGGGGACGAGAGACCCAGTACTTC. It encodes CASIGGRETQYF. This chain uses TRBV9 with TRBJ2-5, with D possibly matching TRBD1 (6 bases). Trimming shortened V by 6 bases and J by 4 bases, and 10 bases separated the two germline ends. Per germline, CDR1 SGDLS and CDR2 YYNGEE. The CDR3 runs 12 residues.

The genes are TRBV27 and TRBJ1-2; 11 nucleotides line up with TRBD1. The CDR3 totals 16 residues. Germline CDR1 and CDR2: MNHEY and SMNVEV (reference sequence). V was pared by 3 bases and J by 5 bases, with 8 bases of the junction left unmatched. The CDR3, as DNA: TGTGCCAGCAGTTTCTTTCGGGGACAGGGGGGTTATGGCTACACCTTC. Translated: CASSFFRGQGGYGYTF.